This T cell receptor (beta chain) comes out of a study of shared clonotypes between healthy human individuals. Study-wide results and limits: Sequencing depth was expected to affect clonotype sharing among donors.

The deep-level immunoSEQ assay was used. Here immunoSEQ multiplex PCR was the method, and the copy in TCRdb shows in-frame clones only, minus some. The sample carries nearly 2 million clones, about 95% recorded once. The naive CD8 subset, CD45RO-negative cells positively selected for CCR7, excluded terminally differentiated effector memory CD45RA+ cells. On this clone itself: What it binds is not known.

V gave up 7 bases and J gave up 5 bases, with 8 bases separating them. Germline CDR1 is MNHNS and CDR2 is SASEGT. There are 11 residues in the CDR3. This chain connects TRBV6-1 to TRBJ1-2; no definite D call. Sample: naive CD8+ T cells sorted from blood. The source is a man aged 18 to 29 in good health. CDR3 loop: CASTLHYGYTF. In DNA form, the CDR3 reads TGTGCCAGCACCCTCCATTATGGCTACACCTTC.